This note documents a single TCR beta chain sequence. What it binds is not known. Germline values: CDR1 SGHTA, CDR2 FQGNSA. The CDR3 extends over 14 amino acids. V was clipped by 5 bases and J by 2 bases, with 10 bases between them. This record belongs to a study of cytomegalovirus exposure and HLA in healthy donors. The study's findings and limits: Many donors carried some public TCRs, although rarity characterized most TCR sequences.

The method was immunoSEQ multiplex PCR; TCRdb's version includes in-frame clones alone and lacks a portion of them. The sample lists some 180,000 clones, approximately 78% seen once, with 0.95% to 1.5% in the top ten. The chain uses TRBV7-2 and TRBJ1-3; possibly TRBD1 for D (6 bases). This receptor was taken from a woman aged 25 to 39 in good health and CMV-seronegative. Source material: PBMCs. The CDR3 is CASSRGQTGNTIYF. As DNA, the CDR3 is TGTGCCAGCAGCCGCGGACAGACTGGAAACACCATATATTTT.